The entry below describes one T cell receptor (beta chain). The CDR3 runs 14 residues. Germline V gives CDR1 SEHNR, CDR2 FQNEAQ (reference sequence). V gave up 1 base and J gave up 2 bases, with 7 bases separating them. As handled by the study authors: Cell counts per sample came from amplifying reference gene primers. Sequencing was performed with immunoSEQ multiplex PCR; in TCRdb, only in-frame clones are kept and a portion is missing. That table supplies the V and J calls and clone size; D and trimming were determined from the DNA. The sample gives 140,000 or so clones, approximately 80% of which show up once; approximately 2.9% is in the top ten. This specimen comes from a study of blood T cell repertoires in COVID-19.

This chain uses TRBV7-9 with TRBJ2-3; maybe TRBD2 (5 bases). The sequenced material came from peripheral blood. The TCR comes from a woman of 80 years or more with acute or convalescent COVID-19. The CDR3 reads CASSLGEFTDTQYF. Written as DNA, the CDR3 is TGTGCCAGCAGCTTAGGGGAGTTCACAGATACGCAGTATTTT.